One sample yielded the 9 T cell receptor beta chains listed below, sequenced in a study of OX40 agonist ivuxolimab in advanced cancers. Repertoires were generated with immunoSEQ multiplex PCR, while TCRdb's copy carries only in-frame clones and drops some. The profile shows tens of thousands of clones, 80% of them singletons. The sample in question was CD4+ or CD8+ T cells sorted from blood, obtained in a trial of the OX40 agonist ivuxolimab. Every receptor here comes from an adult with an advanced solid tumor such as melanoma, head and neck, liver or kidney cancer.

The genes are TRBV10-1 and TRBJ1-1, with a possible D match to TRBD1 (6 bases). CDR1 is WNHNN, CDR2 SYGVQD, per germline (reference sequence). The CDR3 spans 17 residues. The ends were cut back, 3 bases at V and 1 base at J, with 18 bases in the middle. Here the CDR3 reads CASSEKGGESRNTEAFF. Written as DNA, the CDR3 is TGCGCCAGCAGTGAAAAGGGGGGGGAGAGTCGGAACACTGAAGCTTTCTTT.

V usage is TRBV19 and J usage is TRBJ1-3; 7 bases line up with TRBD1. Germline assignment: CDR1 LNHDA and CDR2 SQIVND (reference sequence). The CDR3 totals 14 residues. With 6 bases clipped from V and 4 bases from J, the junction kept 6 bases outside the gene matches. The CDR3 here is CASRRGQTGNTIYF. CDR3 DNA sequence: TGTGCCAGTAGACGGGGACAGACAGGAAACACCATATATTTT.

V gene TRBV4-1 combines with J gene TRBJ1-2; D unclear. CDR1 and CDR2 (germline): MGHRA, YSYEKL. The CDR3 sequence is 15 residues long. With 6 bases removed from V and 1 base from J, the gap between germline ends came to 15 bases. The DNA of the CDR3 is TGCGCCAGCAGTCTTATCTCGGACGGTAACTATGGCTACACCTTC. Amino acid sequence: CASSLISDGNYGYTF.

This chain joins TRBV13 and TRBJ1-2, with D possibly TRBD1 on 5 matching bases. With 2 bases removed from V and 4 bases from J, the gap between germline ends came to 11 bases. This CDR3 region has 14 residues. Germline lookup yields CDR1 PRHDT and CDR2 FYEKMQ (reference sequence). CDR3 DNA sequence: TGTGCCAGCAGCTTATCTGGGGCTGGCTATGGCTACACCTTC. Its protein product is CASSLSGAGYGYTF.

The chain has TRBV11-2 and TRBJ2-1; D is perhaps TRBD2 (5 bases). This CDR3 region has 16 residues. V shed 5 bases and J shed 4 bases, with 18 bases lying between them. CDR1 is SGHAT, CDR2 FQNNGV, per germline. CDR3 DNA: TGTGCCAGCAGCCCGTCCCGGACTCTGAGTTACAATGAGCAGTTCTTC. Translation: CASSPSRTLSYNEQFF. The full variable domain, its missing parts supplied by reference TRBV11-2 and TRBJ2-1, is EAGVAQSPRYKIIEKRQSVAFWCNPISGHATLYWYQQILGQGPKLLIQFQNNGVVDDSQLPKDRFSAERLKGVDSTLKIQPAKLEDSAVYLCASSPSRTLSYNEQFFGPGTRLTVL.

V and J are TRBV5-8 and TRBJ2-1, with TRBD1 matching 10 bases. The trim removed 4 bases at V and 4 bases at J, leaving 8 bases unmatched. There are 16 residues in the CDR3. The V gene's germline CDR1 is SGHTS and CDR2 YDEGEE. The CDR3 is CASSHLGTGEYNEQFF. The CDR3 DNA sequence: TGTGCCAGCAGCCACCTTGGGACAGGGGAATACAATGAGCAGTTCTTC.

The chain joins TRBV7-9 to TRBJ2-1; 7 bases are shared with TRBD2. Losses at the gene ends were 0 bases for V and 0 bases for J; bases not matched to a gene: 5. Looked up from germline, CDR1 is SEHNR and CDR2 is FQNEAQ (reference sequence). The CDR3 has 17 residues. In DNA, the CDR3 is TGTGCCAGCAGCTTAGCGGCGGGGGTTCCCTCCTACAATGAGCAGTTCTTC. Residues: CASSLAAGVPSYNEQFF.

This clone appeared a single time. The chain joins TRBV6-1 to TRBJ2-7; 7 bases agree with TRBD1. Germline V gene lookup returns CDR1 MNHNS and CDR2 SASEGT. The CDR3 has 13 amino acids. The V segment lost 6 bases and the J segment 3 bases; nucleotides outside the gene matches: 5. Written as DNA, the CDR3 is TGTGCCAGCAGCCGGGACAGCAACTACGAGCAGTACTTC. It translates to CASSRDSNYEQYF.

The J gene is TRBJ1-1, the V gene TRBV6-1; D is perhaps TRBD1 (6 bases). CDR3 length: 14 amino acids. V shed 8 bases and J shed 0 bases, with 13 bases lying between them. The germline V gene has CDR1 MNHNS and CDR2 SASEGT. The CDR3 reads CASGHGQLNTEAFF. CDR3 bases: TGTGCCAGCGGACATGGACAGCTGAACACTGAAGCTTTCTTT.